One sample yielded the 7 T cell receptor beta chains listed below, sequenced in a study of T-cell reconstitution after alpha-beta-depleted transplantation in children (dated by TCRdb to the mid-2010s). Libraries were prepared through PCR. The sequencer listed for this sample is Illumina HiSeq 2500. TCR libraries were prepared with molecular barcoding, using unique molecular identifiers to normalize TCRbeta repertoire quantification. TCRdb reprocessed the public reads (quality trimming at Q25 with fastp, clone calling with MiXCR) and kept in-frame beta chains. All rows with the same CDR3 protein become a single entry with the most common DNA and genes. For this sample the table gives tens of thousands of distinct CDR3 sequences, of which 35% to 55% were detected only once. 98% of the sample rests with the top ten. The label giving this sample's treatment or condition can be read as: allogeneic hematopoietic cell transplantation with graft depleted of TCRalphabeta T cells and CD19 B cells.

The sample consisted of PBMCs, mostly from graft donor cells, taken 360 days after TCRalphabeta/CD19-depleted stem cell transplant. The receptors here all came from a male patient between 10 and 17 years old who had a stem cell transplant for acute lymphoblastic leukemia, so the T cells may come from the graft donor.

The rearrangement joins TRBV24-1 to TRBJ2-6, with a tentative D call TRBD2 (6 bases). Looked up from germline, CDR1 is KGHDR and CDR2 is SFDVKD. V dropped 7 bases and J dropped 0 bases, with 9 bases sitting between them. This CDR3 spans 15 amino acids. CDR3 sequence (DNA): TGTGCCACCAGCACCGGGGGCTCTGGGGCCAACGTCCTGACTTTC. Its translation is CATSTGGSGANVLTF.

The J gene is TRBJ1-1, the V gene TRBV12-3 or TRBV12-4; D remains unclear. CDR3 length: 13 amino acids. V was clipped by 3 bases and J by 1 base, with 6 bases between them. The CDR3 loop reads CASSLSGNTEAFF. The CDR3 coding sequence is TGTGCCAGCAGTTTGTCCGGGAACACTGAAGCTTTCTTT.

In its sample, this clonotype was seen a few times. V is TRBV28 and J is TRBJ2-5, with 11 bases identical to TRBD2. CDR1 MDHEN and CDR2 SYDVKM come from the germline V gene. The CDR3 loop spans 17 amino acids. The V gene end was trimmed by 3 bases and the J gene end by 2 bases; junction bases not matched to a gene: 8. CDR3 protein: CASSFPGTSGFQETQYF. CDR3 sequence (DNA): TGTGCCAGCAGTTTCCCAGGGACTAGCGGCTTTCAAGAGACCCAGTACTTC. Together with reference TRBV28 and TRBJ2-5, the CDR3 gives the full variable domain: DVKVTQSSRYLVKRTGEKVFLECVQDMDHENMFWYRQDPGLGLRLIYFSYDVKMKEKGDIPEGYSVSREKKERFSLILESASTNQTSMYLCASSFPGTSGFQETQYFGPGTRLLVL.

This clonotype was counted only a few times. This rearrangement joins TRBV9 to TRBJ2-7; weak D call: TRBD2 (6 bases). Per the germline V gene, CDR1 is SGDLS and CDR2 is YYNGEE. This CDR3 spans 15 amino acids. V was trimmed by 0 bases and J by 3 bases, leaving 13 bases between them. The CDR3 loop is CASSVGGLEYYEQYF. The CDR3 DNA sequence: TGTGCCAGCAGCGTAGGGGGACTCGAATACTACGAGCAGTACTTC.

The V and J genes are TRBV5-1 and TRBJ2-1; 9 bases map to TRBD2. CDR1 and CDR2 from the germline V gene are SGHRS and YFSETQ. Trimming cost V 1 base and J 7 bases; bases outside gene matches: 6. This CDR3 is 15 amino acids long. The CDR3 nucleotides read TGCGCCAGCAGCTTGACTAGCGGGTTAGGGAATGAGCAGTTCTTC. It specifies CASSLTSGLGNEQFF.

The chain links TRBV29-1 to TRBJ1-1; TRBD1 matches at 8 bases. Germline V CDR1 and CDR2: SQVTM, ANQGSEA. The J segment lost 8 bases and the V segment lost 1 base, leaving 6 bases of the junction unmatched. The length of the CDR3 is 13 residues. The CDR3 sequence is CSVEGTGSREAFF. CDR3 in DNA: TGCAGCGTTGAAGGGACAGGGTCAAGAGAAGCTTTCTTT. The whole variable domain, filled in from reference TRBV29-1 and TRBJ1-1, reads SAVISQKPSRDICQRGTSLTIQCQVDSQVTMMFWYRQQPGQSLTLIATANQGSEATYESGFVIDKFPISRPNLTFSTLTVSNMSPEDSSIYLCSVEGTGSREAFFGQGTRLTVV.

This clonotype was detected many times. The V and J genes are TRBV5-1 and TRBJ2-6; the D is unclear. The CDR3 spans 16 residues. V was clipped by 5 bases and J by 2 bases, with 14 bases between them. The V gene's germline CDR1 is SGHRS and CDR2 YFSETQ. The CDR3 nucleotides read TGCGCCAGCAGTACCGGAGCCTCTACTGGGGCCAACGTCCTGACTTTC. It encodes CASSTGASTGANVLTF.